This paragraph covers one T cell receptor (beta chain) sequence. This entry is derived from a study of blood T cell repertoires in COVID-19. Profiling relied on immunoSEQ multiplex PCR, and the TCRdb table lists in-frame clones only, not all of them. The repertoire holds just over 95,000 clones, with around nine tenths as singletons. Germline V CDR1 and CDR2: GTSNPN, SVGIG (reference sequence). Trimming cost V 3 bases and J 12 bases, with 15 bases left between them. The CDR3 contains 13 residues. The rearrangement joins TRBV30 to TRBJ1-6, with D tentatively TRBD1 (5 bases). The material sequenced was peripheral blood. The clonotype originates from a man aged 45-65 years with acute or convalescent COVID-19. The CDR3 nucleotides are TGTGCCTGGAGAGTCAGGGCCTTAGGACCCCTCCACTTT. This sequence encodes CAWRVRALGPLHF. Filled out from reference TRBV30 and TRBJ1-6, the complete variable domain reads SQTIHQWPATLVQPVGSPLSLECTVEGTSNPNLYWYRQAAGRGLQLLFYSVGIGQISSEVPQNLSASRPQDRQFILSSKKLLLSDSGFYLCAWRVRALGPLHFGNGTRLTVT.